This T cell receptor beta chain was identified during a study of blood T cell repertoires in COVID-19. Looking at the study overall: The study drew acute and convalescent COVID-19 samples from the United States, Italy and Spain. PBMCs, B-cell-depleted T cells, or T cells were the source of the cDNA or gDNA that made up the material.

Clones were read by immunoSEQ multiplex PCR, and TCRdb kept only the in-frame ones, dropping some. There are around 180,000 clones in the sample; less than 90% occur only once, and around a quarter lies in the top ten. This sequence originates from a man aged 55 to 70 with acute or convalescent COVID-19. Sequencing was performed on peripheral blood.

CDR3 coding DNA: TGTGCCAGCAGCGTAGACGCGGGGGGCGCCCCTGGAAACACCATATATTTT. It is translated as CASSVDAGGAPGNTIYF. The rearrangement joins TRBV9 to TRBJ1-3; D possibly corresponds to TRBD1 (6 bases). The CDR3 sequence is 17 residues long. Trimming left V 0 bases short and J 2 bases short, with 15 bases between. CDR1 and CDR2 from the germline V gene are SGDLS and YYNGEE.